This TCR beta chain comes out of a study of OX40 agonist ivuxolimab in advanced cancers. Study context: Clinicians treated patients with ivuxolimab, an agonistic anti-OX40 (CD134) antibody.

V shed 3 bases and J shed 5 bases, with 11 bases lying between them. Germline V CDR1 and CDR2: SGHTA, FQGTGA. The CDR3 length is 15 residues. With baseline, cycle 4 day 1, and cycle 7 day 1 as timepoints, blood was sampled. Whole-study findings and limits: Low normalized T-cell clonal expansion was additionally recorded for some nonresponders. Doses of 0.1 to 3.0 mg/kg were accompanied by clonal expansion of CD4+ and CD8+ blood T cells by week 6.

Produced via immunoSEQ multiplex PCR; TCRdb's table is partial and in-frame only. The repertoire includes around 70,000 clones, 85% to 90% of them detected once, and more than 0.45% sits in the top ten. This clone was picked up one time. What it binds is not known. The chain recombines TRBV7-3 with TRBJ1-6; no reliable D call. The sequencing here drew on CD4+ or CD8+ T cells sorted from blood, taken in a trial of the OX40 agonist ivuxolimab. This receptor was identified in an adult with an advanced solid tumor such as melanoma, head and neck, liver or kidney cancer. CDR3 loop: CASSFRPKHNSPLHF. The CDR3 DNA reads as TGTGCCAGCAGCTTCCGGCCGAAGCATAATTCACCCCTCCACTTT.